The T cell receptor (beta chain) under discussion was sequenced for a study of cytomegalovirus exposure and HLA in healthy donors. Points on this clone: Its antigen is not identified.

The CDR3 runs 15 residues. V gave up 0 bases and J gave up 5 bases, with 10 bases separating them. Germline V gene sequence: CDR1 LGHNA, CDR2 YSLEER. PCR primers comprised 60 Vbeta and 13 Jbeta primers. Sequencing used immunoSEQ multiplex PCR; TCRdb keeps in-frame clones, though not all of them. The profile shows about 140,000 clones, about 80% of them singletons. Regarding the study as a whole: Earlier analysis yielded a pattern in which most TCR beta V segments were productive about 90% or about 30% of the time. Overall, around 160 TCR beta chains were annotated as cytomegalovirus-associated. Donor immune exposure was known only as CMV serostatus.

The sequence was obtained from a male donor in good health and CMV-seropositive. Sequences were obtained from PBMCs. This sequence joins TRBV4-3 and TRBJ2-2; no clear D gene. Here the CDR3 reads CASSQERAWTGELFF. The CDR3 coding sequence is TGCGCCAGCAGCCAAGAAAGAGCGTGGACCGGGGAGCTGTTTTTT.